This entry lists 26 T cell receptor beta chains sequenced from one sample in a study of sequential checkpoint blockade in melanoma. Measured with immunoSEQ multiplex PCR; TCRdb has only the in-frame clones, and not every one. This table holds about 16,000 clones, 93% found once. Treatment indicated: randomized to nivolumab then ipilimumab (arm A) or the reverse (arm B). The specimen comprised CD8+ T cells sorted from blood (inferred from file names), sampled from a patient given nivolumab and ipilimumab in sequence. All receptors derive from a human donor with melanoma.

The rearrangement uses TRBV7-9 and TRBJ1-3, with a weak D call TRBD1 (6 bases). The V gene's germline CDR1 is SEHNR and CDR2 FQNEAQ (reference sequence). V shed 5 bases and J shed 8 bases, with 25 bases lying between them. The length of the CDR3 is 17 residues. CDR3 loop: CASSQGPGQSGRDTIYF. As DNA, the CDR3 is TGTGCCAGCAGCCAAGGACCGGGACAATCTGGCCGAGACACCATATATTTT.

In this sample, this clone turned up once. The chain joins TRBV27 to TRBJ1-6; tentatively, D is TRBD1 (6 bases). This CDR3 has 15 residues. V dropped 2 bases and J dropped 4 bases, with 9 bases sitting between them. CDR1 is MNHEY and CDR2 is SMNVEV in the germline V gene (reference sequence). DNA for the CDR3: TGTGCCAGCAGTTTACAGGGGAATTATAATTCACCCCTCCACTTT. As protein: CASSLQGNYNSPLHF.

CDR3 in DNA: TGTGCCAGCAGCTTGGCCCAGGGCTACGAGCAGTACTTC. This codes for CASSLAQGYEQYF. The chain employs TRBV5-4 and TRBJ2-7, with a possible D match to TRBD1 (5 bases). Per the germline V gene, CDR1 is SGHNT and CDR2 is YYREEE (reference sequence). CDR3 length equals 13 residues. Trimming left V 0 bases short and J 3 bases short, with 7 bases between.

The rearrangement uses TRBV19 and TRBJ1-5; weak D call: TRBD1 (5 bases). CDR1 LNHDA and CDR2 SQIVND come from the germline V gene (reference sequence). The CDR3 has 16 residues. Trimming pared 0 bases from V and 11 bases from J, leaving 20 bases between. The CDR3 spells CASSIDLWGAGIAQHF. CDR3 nucleotide sequence: TGTGCCAGTAGTATAGATCTATGGGGCGCGGGGATCGCCCAGCATTTT.

The chain has TRBV30 and TRBJ1-3; 7 bases map to TRBD1. V lost 8 bases and J lost 4; bases outside the gene matches: 2. Germline V CDR1 and CDR2: GTSNPN, SVGIG (reference sequence). This CDR3 is built from 11 residues. The CDR3 nucleotides read TGTGCCACGGGACAGGGAAACACCATATATTTT. This encodes CATGQGNTIYF.

The chain couples TRBV4-3 to TRBJ1-1; the D gene is possibly TRBD1 (5 bases). Germline V lookup: CDR1 LGHNA, CDR2 YSLEER. V lost 0 bases to trimming and J lost 1 base, with 12 bases between them. The CDR3 has 16 amino acids. CDR3 sequence: CASSQDWGRANTEAFF. In DNA, the CDR3 is TGCGCCAGCAGCCAAGATTGGGGCAGGGCGAACACTGAAGCTTTCTTT.

This clone was detected only once. V usage is TRBV4-1 and J usage is TRBJ1-6, with 7 bases fitting TRBD1. V gave up 5 bases and J gave up 7 bases; unmatched junction bases: 8. The CDR3 sequence is 15 residues long. From germline, CDR1 is MGHRA and CDR2 YSYEKL. In DNA, the CDR3 is TGCGCCAGCAGCGGAGAGGGGGCGGCGAATTCACCCCTCCACTTT. Translating gives CASSGEGAANSPLHF.

This chain uses TRBV27 with TRBJ1-5; 7 nucleotides match TRBD1. The ends lost 3 bases at V and 3 bases at J; junction bases unmatched: 5. This CDR3 is built from 15 residues. Germline V CDR1 and CDR2: MNHEY, SMNVEV (reference sequence). CDR3 coding DNA: TGTGCCAGCAGTTTTATGGGACAGATCAATCAGCCCCAGCATTTT. Translation gives CASSFMGQINQPQHF.

This rearrangement joins TRBV29-1 to TRBJ2-7; 10 nucleotides match TRBD1. The CDR3 extends over 14 amino acids. The V gene end was trimmed by 4 bases and the J gene end by 1 base; junction bases not matched to a gene: 4. Germline CDR1 is SQVTM and CDR2 is ANQGSEA. The CDR3 region is CSVVDRGLSYEQYF. In DNA, the CDR3 is TGCAGCGTTGTTGACAGGGGGCTGTCCTACGAGCAGTACTTC.

The rearrangement joins TRBV6-5 to TRBJ1-4, with D maybe TRBD1 (5 bases). The V gene lost 2 bases and the J gene lost 7 bases, with 14 bases spanning the gap. The length of the CDR3 is 15 residues. Germline assignment: CDR1 MNHEY and CDR2 SVGAGI. CDR3 residues: CASSYGTREGEKLFF. The CDR3 region has the DNA TGTGCCAGCAGTTACGGGACGAGGGAGGGTGAAAAACTGTTTTTT.

CDR3 DNA: TGTGCCAGTAGCCAAAGGAAGGGGGTGGCTTATGGCTACACCTTC. Translating gives CASSQRKGVAYGYTF. J is TRBJ1-2 and V is TRBV19; D perhaps matches TRBD1 (6 bases). There are 15 residues in the CDR3. Between the trimmed V and J ends, which lost 6 bases and 5 bases, there was a span of 19 bases. Germline V CDR1 and CDR2: LNHDA, SQIVND (reference sequence).

V gene TRBV28 combines with J gene TRBJ1-1; 7 bases fit TRBD1. The V and J ends lost 4 bases and 8 bases, in that order; junction bases with no gene match: 10. The CDR3 is made up of 14 amino acids. Germline lookup yields CDR1 MDHEN and CDR2 SYDVKM. The CDR3 region is CASSSGTVGPEAFF. CDR3 sequence (DNA): TGTGCCAGCAGTTCCGGGACAGTTGGGCCCGAAGCTTTCTTT.

The V and J genes are TRBV7-6 and TRBJ1-5, with no clear D. CDR1 and CDR2 (germline): SGHVS, FNYEAQ. CDR3 length equals 18 residues. The V and J ends lost 7 bases and 0 bases respectively, with 22 bases between them. The CDR3 region is CASIPREQPSYSNQPQHF. The CDR3 nucleotides read TGTGCCAGCATCCCCCGAGAGCAGCCTAGCTATAGCAATCAGCCCCAGCATTTT.

The genes are TRBV5-6 and TRBJ2-7; no clear D gene. This CDR3 is built from 16 residues. V lost 1 base and J lost 3, with 17 bases in between. From germline, CDR1 is SGHDT and CDR2 YYEEEE. The DNA for the CDR3 is TGTGCCAGCAGCTTGTGGCGGTCTCACAACCTCTACGAGCAGTACGTC. This translates into CASSLWRSHNLYEQYV.

This chain connects TRBV30 to TRBJ1-3; D might be TRBD1 (5 bases). Trimming removed 5 bases at V and 4 bases at J, with 9 bases between. The CDR3 sequence is 12 residues long. From germline, CDR1 is GTSNPN and CDR2 SVGIG (reference sequence). CDR3: CAWGHLGNTIYF. For the CDR3, the DNA is TGTGCCTGGGGACATCTAGGAAACACCATATATTTT.

The V gene is TRBV5-4, the J gene TRBJ1-2; 8 bases align to TRBD1. There are 13 residues in the CDR3. With 4 bases clipped from V and 5 bases from J, the junction kept 4 bases outside the gene matches. CDR1 and CDR2 from the germline V gene are SGHNT and YYREEE (reference sequence). The CDR3 loop is CASSQQGDYGYTF. The CDR3 region has the DNA TGTGCCAGCAGCCAACAGGGGGATTATGGCTACACCTTC.

The rearrangement links TRBV9 to TRBJ1-3, with unresolved D. Trimming left V 4 bases short and J 0 bases short, with 8 bases between. This CDR3 spans 14 amino acids. Germline V gene sequence: CDR1 SGDLS, CDR2 YYNGEE. CDR3 nucleotide sequence: TGTGCCAGCAGCCCAAAGAGCTCTGGAAACACCATATATTTT. Translating it yields CASSPKSSGNTIYF.

The chain carries TRBV5-5 and TRBJ1-4, with D unresolved. Trimming took off 4 bases at V and 7 bases at J, with 14 bases between the two ends. This CDR3 spans 14 amino acids. Germline lookup yields CDR1 SGHKS and CDR2 YYEKEE (reference sequence). The DNA of the CDR3 is TGTGCCAGCAGCGTGAGACACACGGTTGAAAAACTGTTTTTT. This translates into CASSVRHTVEKLFF.

V and J are TRBV5-4 and TRBJ1-5, with 7 nucleotides matching TRBD1. This CDR3 spans 14 amino acids. J gave up 3 bases and V 5 bases, and 5 bases lay outside the gene matches. Germline lookup yields CDR1 SGHNT and CDR2 YYREEE (reference sequence). CDR3 sequence (DNA): TGTGCCAGCAGTATACAGGGGTCCAATCAGCCCCAGCATTTT. Translated, it gives CASSIQGSNQPQHF. Drawing the rest from reference TRBV5-4 and TRBJ1-5, the complete variable domain is ETGVTQSPTHLIKTRGQQVTLRCSSQSGHNTVSWYQQALGQGPQFIFQYYREEENGRGNFPPRFSGLQFPNYSSELNVNALELDDSALYLCASSIQGSNQPQHFGDGTRLSIL.

V and J are TRBV4-3 and TRBJ1-1, with 7 positions matching TRBD1. Germline V lookup: CDR1 LGHNA, CDR2 YSLEER. J was trimmed by 0 bases and V by 0 bases; bases with no gene match: 4. This CDR3 comprises 16 residues. As DNA, the CDR3 is TGCGCCAGCAGCCAAGAGTTGGACAGGCTGAACACTGAAGCTTTCTTT. Translating gives CASSQELDRLNTEAFF.

This clone is a singleton in its sample. The chain joins TRBV27 to TRBJ1-1; TRBD1 aligns across 9 bases. V was pared by 8 bases and J by 7 bases, with 11 bases of the junction left unmatched. Germline values: CDR1 MNHEY, CDR2 SMNVEV (reference sequence). The CDR3 loop spans 14 amino acids. CDR3 sequence reads: CASRVGQGLGEAFF. In DNA, the CDR3 is TGTGCCAGCCGGGTAGGACAGGGGTTGGGTGAAGCTTTCTTT.

This chain joins TRBV19 and TRBJ1-1; 7 nucleotides align to TRBD1. This CDR3 has 14 residues. From germline, CDR1 is LNHDA and CDR2 SQIVND (reference sequence). Trimming at V came to 5 bases and at J to 0 bases, leaving 3 bases not matched to a gene. The CDR3 coding sequence is TGTGCCAGTAGTTGGGGACAGATGAACACTGAAGCTTTCTTT. Its translation: CASSWGQMNTEAFF.

The CDR3 loop is CASSFGQGAMHEQYF. CDR3 DNA: TGTGCCAGCAGCTTCGGACAGGGGGCGATGCACGAGCAGTACTTC. This chain links TRBV7-9 with TRBJ2-7; 11 nucleotides line up with TRBD1. The V gene end was trimmed by 3 bases and the J gene end by 5 bases; junction bases not matched to a gene: 6. Germline V lookup: CDR1 SEHNR, CDR2 FQNEAQ (reference sequence). This CDR3 has 15 residues.

The rearrangement uses TRBV11-2 and TRBJ1-1; D unresolved. V was trimmed by 1 base and J by 0 bases, leaving 6 bases between them. CDR3 length equals 14 residues. Per germline, CDR1 SGHAT and CDR2 FQNNGV. The CDR3 DNA reads TGTGCCAGCAGCTTAGGAGGCATGAACACTGAAGCTTTCTTT. It yields the protein CASSLGGMNTEAFF.

The V gene is TRBV29-1, the J gene TRBJ1-1; the D gene is possibly TRBD1 (6 bases). The germline V and J ends were trimmed by 5 bases and 12 bases, with 16 bases remaining between them. The CDR3 extends over 11 amino acids. Germline CDR1 reads SQVTM; CDR2 reads ANQGSEA. The CDR3 region is CSVFEQGVTFF. The DNA for the CDR3 is TGCAGCGTTTTTGAACAGGGAGTAACTTTCTTT. The full variable domain, completed using reference TRBV29-1 and TRBJ1-1, is SAVISQKPSRDICQRGTSLTIQCQVDSQVTMMFWYRQQPGQSLTLIATANQGSEATYESGFVIDKFPISRPNLTFSTLTVSNMSPEDSSIYLCSVFEQGVTFFGQGTRLTVV.

The chain carries TRBV7-2 and TRBJ1-1; tentatively, D is TRBD1 (5 bases). The CDR3 sequence is 15 residues long. From germline, CDR1 is SGHTA and CDR2 FQGNSA. V was cut by 1 base and J by 0 bases, with 9 bases left in between. CDR3 sequence: CASSLVPGLNTEAFF. DNA for the CDR3: TGTGCCAGCAGCTTAGTGCCAGGGCTGAACACTGAAGCTTTCTTT.